Listed here are 21 T cell receptor beta chains from one sample, sequenced in a study of T cells after posttransplantation cyclophosphamide. Sampled 1 year posttransplant, controls received myeloablative marrow transplants, methotrexate and a calcineurin inhibitor. TCRdb keeps only in-frame clones here, not all; method: immunoSEQ multiplex PCR. The sample has fewer than 25,000 clones, 70% to 90% seen once; the top ten hold around 8.2%. Sequenced material: PBMCs, taken after an allogeneic stem cell transplant with a calcineurin inhibitor and methotrexate. The receptor source for this set is a female patient aged 50 to 65 who received an allogeneic stem cell transplant from an unrelated donor, was CMV-positive, and had chronic GVHD only. A subset of T cells may come from the graft donor.

This chain uses TRBV4-1 with TRBJ2-7; 7 positions agree with TRBD2. Germline CDR1 MGHRA, CDR2 YSYEKL. The CDR3 length is 16 residues. The junction had 7 bases not matched to a gene; V was cut back by 2 bases and J by 0 bases. The CDR3 sequence is CASSQRGGGSSYEQYF. DNA of the CDR3: TGCGCCAGCAGCCAACGCGGTGGCGGGAGCTCCTACGAGCAGTACTTC.

This rearrangement joins TRBV7-2 to TRBJ1-2, with 7 bases aligning to TRBD1. There are 15 residues in the CDR3. Germline loops: CDR1 SGHTA, CDR2 FQGNSA. V shed 1 base, J shed 1 base, and the junction held 3 bases outside the gene matches. The CDR3 reads CASSLGGQNNYGYTF. The CDR3 nucleotides read TGTGCCAGCAGCTTAGGGGGACAGAATAACTATGGCTACACCTTC. The entire variable domain, with the rest obtained from reference TRBV7-2 and TRBJ1-2, is as follows: GAGVSQSPSNKVTEKGKDVELRCDPISGHTALYWYRQSLGQGLEFLIYFQGNSAPDKSGLPSDRFSAERTGGSVSTLTIQRTQQEDSAVYLCASSLGGQNNYGYTFGSGTRLTVV.

The rearrangement joins TRBV4-1 to TRBJ1-4; no firm D call. V lost 1 base and J 1 base, leaving 7 bases between the germline ends. Germline V gene data show CDR1 as MGHRA and CDR2 as YSYEKL. This CDR3 region has 15 residues. CDR3 loop: CASSQVGRTNEKLFF. In nucleotides, the CDR3 is TGCGCCAGCAGCCAAGTTGGGCGAACTAATGAAAAACTGTTTTTT.

The chain employs TRBV18 and TRBJ2-7; possibly TRBD2 for D (5 bases). This CDR3 has 14 residues. Per germline, CDR1 KGHSH and CDR2 LQKENI. The ends were cut back, 3 bases at V and 2 bases at J, with 11 bases in the middle. The chain's CDR3 is CASSPEAGTYEQYF. In nucleotides, the CDR3 is TGTGCCAGCTCACCGGAGGCAGGCACCTACGAGCAGTACTTC.

This sequence joins TRBV4-1 and TRBJ1-5; D is ambiguous. CDR1 and CDR2 from the germline V gene are MGHRA and YSYEKL. The V end was cut by 1 base, the J end by 3 bases, with 7 bases between. The CDR3 consists of 14 residues. CDR3: CASSQVQYNQPQHF. The CDR3 DNA sequence: TGCGCCAGCAGCCAAGTGCAGTACAATCAGCCCCAGCATTTT.

This chain's CDR3 is CASSSGGTQETQYF. The CDR3 nucleotides are TGTGCCAGCAGTTCAGGCGGGACGCAAGAGACCCAGTACTTC. The rearrangement links TRBV28 to TRBJ2-5; a possible D gene is TRBD2 (6 bases). The CDR3 is 14 residues long. V dropped 4 bases and J dropped 2 bases, with 11 bases sitting between them. The germline gives CDR1 MDHEN, CDR2 SYDVKM.

This chain links TRBV7-8 with TRBJ2-7; D is perhaps TRBD2 (5 bases). CDR3 length: 14 residues. CDR1 and CDR2 (germline): SGHVS, FQNEAQ. The V gene lost 0 bases and the J gene lost 3 bases, with 9 bases spanning the gap. The CDR3 sequence is CASSLAGGLYEQYF. Written as DNA, the CDR3 is TGTGCCAGCAGCTTAGCGGGCGGGCTCTACGAGCAGTACTTC.

The rearrangement uses TRBV28 and TRBJ2-5; 11 nucleotides align to TRBD1. V lost 5 bases to trimming and J lost 1 base; unmatched junction nucleotides: 3. This CDR3 is built from 15 residues. Per the germline V gene, CDR1 is MDHEN and CDR2 is SYDVKM. DNA of the CDR3: TGTGCCAGCAGTGGGGACAGGGGGTTCCAAGAGACCCAGTACTTC. As protein: CASSGDRGFQETQYF.

This chain uses TRBV4-2 with TRBJ2-7, with 8 positions matching TRBD2. After removal of 0 bases from V and 7 bases from J, the junction contained 8 bases not matched to a gene. The CDR3 sequence is 15 residues long. Germline CDR1 and CDR2: LGHNA and YNFKEQ. In DNA form, the CDR3 reads TGTGCCAGCAGCCAAGATGGCCTAGCGGGTAAAGAGCAGTACTTC. Protein: CASSQDGLAGKEQYF.

This chain uses TRBV9 with TRBJ1-5; a weak D match, TRBD1 (5 bases). V was cut by 3 bases and J by 4 bases, with 8 bases left in between. CDR3 length equals 13 residues. The germline V gene encodes CDR1 SGDLS and CDR2 YYNGEE. The CDR3, as DNA: TGTGCCAGCAGCGCTGGACAAAATCAGCCCCAGCATTTT. Its translation: CASSAGQNQPQHF. Full variable domain (missing parts from reference TRBV9 and TRBJ1-5): DSGVTQTPKHLITATGQRVTLRCSPRSGDLSVYWYQQSLDQGLQFLIQYYNGEERAKGNILERFSAQQFPDLHSELNLSSLELGDSALYFCASSAGQNQPQHFGDGTRLSIL.

The gene calls are TRBV5-5 and TRBJ2-7; tentative D call: TRBD2 (6 bases). Trimming cost V 2 bases and J 4 bases, with 13 bases left between them. This CDR3 comprises 14 residues. CDR1 is SGHKS, CDR2 YYEKEE, per germline (reference sequence). The chain's CDR3 is CASSFTGGRYEQYF. The CDR3 bases are TGTGCCAGCAGCTTTACCGGGGGACGGTACGAGCAGTACTTC.

CDR3 DNA: TGTGCCAGCAGCCTTCAGGGGGCACATGAAAAACTGTTTTTT. Translating gives CASSLQGAHEKLFF. The chain joins TRBV5-6 to TRBJ1-4; 8 bases agree with TRBD1. Germline CDR1 reads SGHDT; CDR2 reads YYEEEE. The CDR3 loop spans 14 amino acids. With V trimmed by 4 bases and J by 6 bases, 5 bases remained unmatched. The whole variable domain, filled in from reference TRBV5-6 and TRBJ1-4, reads DAGVTQSPTHLIKTRGQQVTLRCSPKSGHDTVSWYQQALGQGPQFIFQYYEEEERQRGNFPDRFSGHQFPNYSSELNVNALLLGDSALYLCASSLQGAHEKLFFGSGTQLSVL.

Worth noting for this clone: One end of the junction does not line up with germline, which may come from a read error. The chain combines TRBV7-7 with TRBJ2-1, with 8 bases lining up with TRBD2. Germline V gene lookup returns CDR1 SSHAT and CDR2 FNYEAQ (reference sequence). The CDR3 has 17 amino acids. CDR3 in amino acids: CASSQYSPGLEANEQFF. DNA of the CDR3: TGTGCTAGCAGCCAATACTCCCCGGGACTAGAAGCAAATGAGCAGTTCTTC.

The chain couples TRBV20-1 to TRBJ1-2; D unclear. V was pared by 5 bases and J by 11 bases, with 12 bases between. The CDR3 totals 10 residues. Germline lookup yields CDR1 DFQATT and CDR2 SNEGSKA (reference sequence). In DNA, the CDR3 is TGCAGTGCTGGGGAAGGAGGATACACCTTC. Protein product: CSAGEGGYTF.

V usage is TRBV5-1 and J usage is TRBJ2-7; 12 bases line up with TRBD1. J gave up 6 bases and V 0 bases, and 7 bases lay outside the gene matches. CDR1 and CDR2 (germline): SGHRS, YFSETQ. CDR3 length: 16 amino acids. CDR3 loop: CASSLAVGQGAFEQYF. In DNA form, the CDR3 reads TGCGCCAGCAGCTTGGCCGTGGGACAGGGGGCGTTCGAGCAGTACTTC.

The chain joins TRBV7-3 to TRBJ2-5; the D gene is possibly TRBD2 (6 bases). The ends were cut back, 0 bases at V and 2 bases at J, with 13 bases in the middle. Germline-derived CDR1 and CDR2 are SGHTA and FQGTGA. This CDR3 spans 16 amino acids. CDR3 DNA: TGTGCCAGCAGCTTAACAGGGGCTAGCGCACAAGAGACCCAGTACTTC. Translating gives CASSLTGASAQETQYF.

The V call is TRBV5-1, the J call TRBJ1-2; no clear D. This CDR3 spans 16 amino acids. With 0 bases removed from V and 5 bases from J, the gap between germline ends came to 17 bases. Germline V gives CDR1 SGHRS, CDR2 YFSETQ. As DNA, the CDR3 is TGCGCCAGCAGCTTGGAGGCGGGGAGGTTTCTTTATGGCTACACCTTC. Protein: CASSLEAGRFLYGYTF.

The chain employs TRBV4-2 and TRBJ1-2; no clear D gene. The CDR3 consists of 15 residues. Trimming removed 0 bases at V and 0 bases at J, with 8 bases between. The germline CDR1 and CDR2 sequences are LGHNA and YNFKEQ. The CDR3 sequence: CASSQDDRANYGYTF. Here the CDR3 DNA reads TGTGCCAGCAGCCAAGATGACCGGGCTAACTATGGCTACACCTTC.

The chain has TRBV6-1 and TRBJ1-1, with D possibly being TRBD1 (5 bases). This CDR3 region has 15 residues. CDR1 is MNHNS, CDR2 SASEGT, per germline. Trimming took off 4 bases at V and 4 bases at J, with 16 bases between the two ends. CDR3: CASSVMEGSSTEAFF. The CDR3 region has the DNA TGTGCCAGCAGTGTGATGGAGGGGTCGAGCACTGAAGCTTTCTTT.

The rearrangement joins TRBV5-3 to TRBJ2-1; TRBD2 agrees at 13 bases. TRBV5-3 is filed as an ORF, its function uncertain. The CDR3 length is 16 residues. Trimming removed 4 bases from V and 8 bases from J; junction bases left unmatched: 9. The CDR3 loop is CARSRILAGGPHEQFF. The CDR3 DNA reads TGTGCCAGAAGCCGGATACTAGCGGGAGGGCCGCATGAGCAGTTCTTC.

This sequence joins TRBV5-4 and TRBJ2-1; D might be TRBD1 (5 bases). There are 13 residues in the CDR3. CDR1 SGHNT and CDR2 YYREEE come from the germline V gene (reference sequence). Between the trimmed V and J ends, which lost 0 bases and 6 bases, there was a span of 7 bases. CDR3 DNA: TGTGCCAGCAGCTTGGGGCAGGGCAATGAGCAGTTCTTC. Protein sequence: CASSLGQGNEQFF.